The rows below give T cell receptor beta chains drawn from one sample of a study of blood T cell repertoires in COVID-19. Method: immunoSEQ multiplex PCR; TCRdb's copy keeps in-frame clones and lacks some. This repertoire shows 67,000 or so clones, roughly 80% found once; its top ten account for about 30%. Sequenced input: peripheral blood. The source of these receptors is a man between 65 and 85 years old with acute or convalescent COVID-19. Both conserved end residues are part of each CDR3. D genes are given only for firm matches. Clone size is not always given. Where it is, it says once, few, many or a class for expanded clones.

clone size | J gene | V gene | D gene | CDR3 DNA | CDR3 protein
. | TRBJ2-1 | TRBV7-6 | TRBD2 | TGTGCCTACCGGAGGGAGGGAATGTTCTTC | CAYRREGMFF
. | TRBJ2-1 | TRBV7-6 | . | TGTGCCAGCAGCTTGACACAACACAATGAGCAGTTCTTC | CASSLTQHNEQFF
. | TRBJ1-3 | TRBV24-1 | . | TGTGCCACCAGTGATAGGGGCAAGAGCTCTGGAAACACCATATATTTT | CATSDRGKSSGNTIYF
. | TRBJ1-4 | TRBV5-5 | . | TGTGCCAGCAGCTTGAATCAGGGAGGGAATGAAAAACTGTTTTTT | CASSLNQGGNEKLFF
. | TRBJ2-7 | TRBV20-1 | . | TGCAGTGCTAGTGAACGGGGTTTTGAGGACGAGCAGTACTTC | CSASERGFEDEQYF
few | TRBJ1-6 | TRBV3-1/TRBV3-2 | . | TGTGCCAGCAGCCAGAGGGGGTCCTATAATTCACCCCTCCACTTT | CASSQRGSYNSPLHF
. | TRBJ2-2 | TRBV18 | TRBD2 | TGTGCCAGCTCACCACCCCCCGGACTAGCGGGAAGTATCTTTGAGACCGGGGAGCTGTTTTTT | CASSPPPGLAGSIFETGELFF
. | TRBJ2-7 | TRBV9 | . | TGTGCCAGCAGCCGTAGTGGGACTCCATACGAGCAGTACTTC | CASSRSGTPYEQYF
. | TRBJ1-1 | TRBV6-5 | . | TGTGCCAGCAGTCCAAGGGTACAGGGTAACACTGAAGCTTTCTTT | CASSPRVQGNTEAFF
. | TRBJ1-1 | TRBV21-1 | . | TGTGCCAGCAGCAAGTGGGACAGGGGCCCCGAGAACACTGAAGCTTTCTTT | CASSKWDRGPENTEAFF
. | TRBJ2-3 | TRBV9 | . | TGTGCCAGCAGCGTATCAGGGGCGGGAGATACGCAGTATTTT | CASSVSGAGDTQYF
. | TRBJ1-1 | TRBV7-9 | . | TGTGCCAGCAGCCCTCGAGGGGGGGCGAACCCTTATTTGAACACTGAAGCTTTCTTT | CASSPRGGANPYLNTEAFF
. | TRBJ2-5 | TRBV7-2 | TRBD2 | TGTGCCAGCAGCTTAGGGGGGGGAGAGACCCAGTACTTC | CASSLGGGETQYF
. | TRBJ2-7 | TRBV7-9 | . | TGTGCCAGCAGCCCACCGCCGACAGTATCGACCTACGAGCAGTACTTC | CASSPPPTVSTYEQYF
. | TRBJ2-2 | TRBV7-9 | . | TGTGCCAGCAGCTTAGCGCCGGGGACACGTGGGGAGCTGTTTTTT | CASSLAPGTRGELFF
. | TRBJ1-6 | TRBV27 | . | TGTGCCAGCAGTTTCCGGGGAGATTCACCCCTCCACTTT | CASSFRGDSPLHF
. | TRBJ1-2 | TRBV3-1/TRBV3-2 | . | TGTGCCAGCAGCCAGGCCTCACAGGGTAACTATGGCTACACCTTC | CASSQASQGNYGYTF
. | TRBJ1-5 | TRBV19 | TRBD1 | TGTGCCAGTAGGACTGGGACAGCCAGTCGTTACAATCAGCCCCAGCATTTT | CASRTGTASRYNQPQHF
few | TRBJ2-7 | TRBV30 | . | TGTGCCTGGAGTGTGGGGGGAATAAACTACGAGCAGTACTTC | CAWSVGGINYEQYF
many | TRBJ2-3 | TRBV29-1 | . | TGCAGCGTTGAAGGTAGCGGAACAGATACGCAGTATTTT | CSVEGSGTDTQYF
. | TRBJ1-5 | TRBV19 | . | TGTGCCAGTAGTAGATACGGGGGCAATCAGCCCCAGCATTTT | CASSRYGGNQPQHF
. | TRBJ1-1 | TRBV7-7 | . | TGTGCCAGCAGCCGCTTACAGGGCCGGAACACTGAAGCTTTCTTT | CASSRLQGRNTEAFF
. | TRBJ2-1 | TRBV21-1 | . | TGTGCCAGCAGCAATCCGTGGACTAGCGGGAGAAAGGTCAATGAGCAGTTCTTC | CASSNPWTSGRKVNEQFF
. | TRBJ2-7 | TRBV5-1 | . | TGCGCCAGCAGCTTGGGGACTTACTCCTACGAGCAGTACTTC | CASSLGTYSYEQYF
. | TRBJ2-1 | TRBV5-1 | . | TGCGCCAGCAGCCGACAGGAGAGCTCCTACAATGAGCAGTTCTTC | CASSRQESSYNEQFF
. | TRBJ1-1 | TRBV9 | . | TGTGCCAGCAGCGTAGCGGGGGGGGACGCTTTCTTT | CASSVAGGDAFF
. | TRBJ2-1 | TRBV7-2 | TRBD2 | TGTGCCAGCAGCCTCCGGACTAGCGGGAGGATTTGGTCCTACAATGAGCAGTTCTTC | CASSLRTSGRIWSYNEQFF
. | TRBJ1-3 | TRBV5-1 | . | TGCGCCAGCACTAAAGAAGGAGGAACAGGGCCCGCTGGAAACACCATATATTTT | CASTKEGGTGPAGNTIYF
. | TRBJ2-7 | TRBV5-1 | TRBD2 | TGCGCCAGCAGCCCCGGGGGGGGGACGGCCTACGAGCAGTACTTC | CASSPGGGTAYEQYF
. | TRBJ2-1 | TRBV2 | TRBD1 | TGTGCCAGCAGTACCGGACAGGGGAGTGAGCAGTTCTTC | CASSTGQGSEQFF
once | TRBJ1-2 | TRBV28 | TRBD1 | TGTGCCAGCAGATTCCCGCCGGCGACAGGGGGTGGCTACACCTTC | CASRFPPATGGGYTF
. | TRBJ2-2 | TRBV28 | TRBD1 | TGTGCCAGCAGTTCCCCCGGACAGGGTGGCGGGGAGCTGTTTTTT | CASSSPGQGGGELFF
. | TRBJ1-2 | TRBV2 | TRBD1 | TGTGCCAGCAGTGAGACAGGGGGCAGCTATGGCTACACCTTC | CASSETGGSYGYTF
once | TRBJ2-5 | TRBV5-1 | TRBD1 | TGCGCCAGCAGCCCGGGACAGGCAGAAGAGACCCAGTACTTC | CASSPGQAEETQYF
. | TRBJ2-7 | TRBV29-1 | . | TGCAGCGTTGAAGGGGCAGGGCCAAGCTCCTACGAGCAGTACTTC | CSVEGAGPSSYEQYF
. | TRBJ2-1 | TRBV3-1/TRBV3-2 | TRBD2 | TGTGCCAGCAGCCATCAGTCCAGACTAGCGTCCAATGAGCAGTTCTTC | CASSHQSRLASNEQFF
. | TRBJ2-3 | TRBV27 | . | TGTGCCAGCAGTTTATTCCCTACAGATACGCAGTATTTT | CASSLFPTDTQYF
. | TRBJ1-1 | TRBV5-4 | . | TGTGCCAGCAGCCAGGGACTGAGGGACGCCTCCACTGAAGCTTTCTTT | CASSQGLRDASTEAFF
. | TRBJ2-1 | TRBV5-1 | TRBD2 | TGCGCCAGCAGCTTGGGACTAGCGGGACCACAGGGTGAGCAGTTCTTC | CASSLGLAGPQGEQFF
once | TRBJ1-2 | TRBV30 | . | TGTGCCTGGAGCGAAAACGGTGGCTACACCTTC | CAWSENGGYTF
. | TRBJ2-2 | TRBV14 | TRBD2 | TGTGCCAGCAGCCCTTCCGGACTAGCGGGAGCAGGGGAGCTGTTTTTT | CASSPSGLAGAGELFF
. | TRBJ2-7 | TRBV5-4 | . | TGTGCCAGCAGCTCGGACGGGGACGAGCAGTACTTC | CASSSDGDEQYF